These T cell receptor beta chains were read from a single sample in a study of blood T cell repertoires in COVID-19. Method: immunoSEQ multiplex PCR; TCRdb's copy keeps in-frame clones and lacks some. The profile shows some 320,000 clones, about 89% of them singletons. Source material: PBMCs or T cells enriched from blood (not recorded which). The receptors originated from a woman aged 25 to 45 who had recovered from COVID-19. CDR3s include the opening cysteine and the closing phenylalanine or tryptophan. Each record gives: clone size, J gene, D gene, V gene, CDR3 DNA, CDR3 protein. A D gene is named only where the DNA matches it firmly. A clone size is listed for some rows: how often the clone was seen (once, few, many), or a class if it is expanded.

clone size: -; J gene: TRBJ2-2; D gene: -; V gene: TRBV19; CDR3 DNA: TGTGCCAGTAGTTTGTGGGCGCAGGGTAACACCGGGGAGCTGTTTTTT; CDR3 protein: CASSLWAQGNTGELFF
clone size: -; J gene: TRBJ1-1; D gene: -; V gene: TRBV4-1; CDR3 DNA: TGCGCCAGCAGCCGCGGGGCAGCGTACACTGAAGCTTTCTTT; CDR3 protein: CASSRGAAYTEAFF
clone size: -; J gene: TRBJ1-1; D gene: -; V gene: TRBV10-3; CDR3 DNA: TGTGCCATCAGTCCCCAGATGAACACTGAAGCTTTCTTT; CDR3 protein: CAISPQMNTEAFF
clone size: -; J gene: TRBJ1-5; D gene: -; V gene: TRBV19; CDR3 DNA: TGTGCCAGTAGTACCTACCTACTTGCTACGAATCAGCCCCAGCATTTT; CDR3 protein: CASSTYLLATNQPQHF
clone size: -; J gene: TRBJ1-6; D gene: -; V gene: TRBV24-1; CDR3 DNA: TGTGCCACCAGTGCCCGTTCACCCCTCCACTTT; CDR3 protein: CATSARSPLHF
clone size: -; J gene: TRBJ1-6; D gene: -; V gene: TRBV10-3; CDR3 DNA: TGTGCCATCAGTGAGTCGATGGGGCTGGGGGGGGCACACTCACCCCTCCACTTT; CDR3 protein: CAISESMGLGGAHSPLHF
clone size: -; J gene: TRBJ2-3; D gene: TRBD2; V gene: TRBV11-2; CDR3 DNA: TGTGCCAGCAGCTTAGATAGATCCCTAGCGGGTAGCACAGATACGCAGTATTTT; CDR3 protein: CASSLDRSLAGSTDTQYF
clone size: -; J gene: TRBJ2-5; D gene: -; V gene: TRBV27; CDR3 DNA: TGTGCCAGCAGTTTCGGGCTAGGGGGGACCCAGTACTTC; CDR3 protein: CASSFGLGGTQYF
clone size: once; J gene: TRBJ1-4; D gene: -; V gene: TRBV5-1; CDR3 DNA: TGCGCCAGCAGCTTGGGGCCGGGAGAAAAACTGTTTTTT; CDR3 protein: CASSLGPGEKLFF
clone size: -; J gene: TRBJ1-1; D gene: -; V gene: TRBV12-3/TRBV12-4; CDR3 DNA: TGTGCCAGCAGTTTATCCGGGGGCACTGAAGCTTTCTTT; CDR3 protein: CASSLSGGTEAFF
clone size: -; J gene: TRBJ2-1; D gene: -; V gene: TRBV20-1; CDR3 DNA: TGCAGTGCTAGTGGGCCGAGGGACAATGAGCAGTTCTTC; CDR3 protein: CSASGPRDNEQFF
clone size: -; J gene: TRBJ1-1; D gene: -; V gene: TRBV7-8; CDR3 DNA: TGTGCCAGCAGCTTCGGGGTCATGAACACTGAAGCTTTCTTT; CDR3 protein: CASSFGVMNTEAFF
clone size: -; J gene: TRBJ1-5; D gene: TRBD1; V gene: TRBV5-1; CDR3 DNA: TGCGCCAGCAGCCCGCAGGGGGATCAGCCCCAGCATTTT; CDR3 protein: CASSPQGDQPQHF
clone size: -; J gene: TRBJ1-4; D gene: -; V gene: TRBV6-1; CDR3 DNA: TGTGCCAGCAGTGAAACAGGTTATGAAAAACTGTTTTTT; CDR3 protein: CASSETGYEKLFF
clone size: -; J gene: TRBJ1-1; D gene: -; V gene: TRBV9; CDR3 DNA: TGTGCCAGCACCTCAGGGAAGGGTAACACTGAAGCTTTCTTT; CDR3 protein: CASTSGKGNTEAFF
clone size: -; J gene: TRBJ1-2; D gene: TRBD1; V gene: TRBV3-1/TRBV3-2; CDR3 DNA: TGTGCCAGCAGCCAAGACGACAGGGCGTGCACCTTC; CDR3 protein: CASSQDDRACTF
clone size: -; J gene: TRBJ1-1; D gene: TRBD1; V gene: TRBV30; CDR3 DNA: TGTGCCTGGCTTACAGGGGTTAGGCACACTGAAGCTTTCTTT; CDR3 protein: CAWLTGVRHTEAFF
clone size: -; J gene: TRBJ1-5; D gene: TRBD1; V gene: TRBV4-2; CDR3 DNA: TGTGCCAGCAGTTTGACAGGGGAGAGGGCGGATCAGCCCCAGCATTTT; CDR3 protein: CASSLTGERADQPQHF
clone size: -; J gene: TRBJ1-5; D gene: -; V gene: TRBV6-6; CDR3 DNA: TGTGCCAGCAGTTCCCCCAGGGGTGAGGATCAGCCCCAGCATTTT; CDR3 protein: CASSSPRGEDQPQHF
clone size: few; J gene: TRBJ1-5; D gene: -; V gene: TRBV7-8; CDR3 DNA: TGTGCCAGCAGCCCCTTGCGGACTTTTAGCAATCAGCCCCAGCATTTT; CDR3 protein: CASSPLRTFSNQPQHF
clone size: -; J gene: TRBJ2-5; D gene: -; V gene: TRBV18; CDR3 DNA: TGTGCCAGCTCACCTCCTGTCCGTGAGACCCAGTACTTC; CDR3 protein: CASSPPVRETQYF
clone size: -; J gene: TRBJ2-7; D gene: -; V gene: TRBV10-3; CDR3 DNA: TGTGCCATCAGTGATGGGGGCCATCCGGGGGAGCAGTACTTC; CDR3 protein: CAISDGGHPGEQYF
clone size: -; J gene: TRBJ2-5; D gene: TRBD1; V gene: TRBV28; CDR3 DNA: TGTGCCAGCAGTTCCAGGGGACAGATTGAGACCCAGTACTTC; CDR3 protein: CASSSRGQIETQYF
clone size: -; J gene: TRBJ2-3; D gene: TRBD2; V gene: TRBV10-1; CDR3 DNA: TGCGCCAGCACTAAGACTAGCGGGGGGGAAGATACGCAGTATTTT; CDR3 protein: CASTKTSGGEDTQYF